This T cell receptor (beta chain) was identified during a study of T cells in Graves' hyperthyroidism and ophthalmopathy. Study findings and constraints: Most expanded thyroid clonotypes above 0.001 also appeared in blood.

Lactation, pregnancy, other autoimmune disease or uncontrolled infection excluded patients. It was 8.5 to 10 ml of fresh peripheral blood that supplied the PBMCs. This clonotype was picked up many times. The target antigen is unknown. The germline V gene has CDR1 ENHRY and CDR2 SYGVKD. Trimming took off 0 bases at V and 1 base at J, with 16 bases between the two ends. This CDR3 region has 17 residues. Researchers took RNA transcripts and amplified the TCR beta CDR3 regions from them. The HTBI primer set was used in a first-round RT-PCR of the TCR CDR3. TCRdb re-analysed the multiplex PCR reads in MiXCR, keeping a single row per CDR3 protein. The sample has some 370,000 distinct CDR3 sequences; approximately 18% are singletons.

The sample was blood. The receptor's source is a woman aged 25 to 39 with Graves' hyperthyroidism that later progressed to Graves' ophthalmopathy. The rearrangement uses TRBV10-3 and TRBJ2-7, with no clear D. The CDR3 sequence: CAISESARHPGSYEQYF. CDR3 DNA sequence: TGTGCCATCAGTGAGTCCGCTAGGCACCCCGGATCCTACGAGCAGTACTTC.